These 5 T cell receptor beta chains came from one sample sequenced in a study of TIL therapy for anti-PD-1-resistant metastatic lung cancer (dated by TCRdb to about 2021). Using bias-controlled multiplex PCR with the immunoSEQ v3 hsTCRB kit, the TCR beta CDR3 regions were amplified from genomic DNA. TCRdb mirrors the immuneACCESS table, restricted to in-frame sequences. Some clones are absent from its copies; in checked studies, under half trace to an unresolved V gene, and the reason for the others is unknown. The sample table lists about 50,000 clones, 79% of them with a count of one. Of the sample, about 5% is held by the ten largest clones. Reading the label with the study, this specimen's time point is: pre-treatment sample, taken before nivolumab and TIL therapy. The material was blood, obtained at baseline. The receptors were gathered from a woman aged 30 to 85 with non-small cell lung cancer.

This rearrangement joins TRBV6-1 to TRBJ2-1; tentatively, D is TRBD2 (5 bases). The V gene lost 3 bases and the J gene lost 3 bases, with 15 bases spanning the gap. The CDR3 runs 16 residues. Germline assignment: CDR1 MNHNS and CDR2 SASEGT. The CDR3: CASSDGGQDFYNEQFF. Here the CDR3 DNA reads TGTGCCAGCAGTGACGGTGGGCAGGACTTCTACAATGAGCAGTTCTTC.

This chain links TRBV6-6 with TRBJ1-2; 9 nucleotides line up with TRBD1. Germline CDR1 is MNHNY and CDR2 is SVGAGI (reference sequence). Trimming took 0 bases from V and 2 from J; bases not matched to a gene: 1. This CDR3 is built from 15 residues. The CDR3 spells CASSYSGTGNYGYTF. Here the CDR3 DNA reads TGTGCCAGCAGTTACTCCGGGACAGGGAACTATGGCTACACCTTC.

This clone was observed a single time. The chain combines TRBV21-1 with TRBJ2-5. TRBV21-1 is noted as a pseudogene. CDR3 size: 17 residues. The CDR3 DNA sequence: TGTGCCAGCAGCAAGGACATTCAGGGACCGCTCGGAGAGACCCAGTACTTC. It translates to CASSKDIQGPLGETQYF.

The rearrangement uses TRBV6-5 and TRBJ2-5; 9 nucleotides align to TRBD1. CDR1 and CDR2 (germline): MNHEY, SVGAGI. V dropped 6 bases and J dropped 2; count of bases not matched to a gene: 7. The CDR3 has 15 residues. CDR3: CASRHGQGRQETQYF. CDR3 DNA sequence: TGTGCCAGCAGACACGGACAGGGGAGGCAAGAGACCCAGTACTTC.

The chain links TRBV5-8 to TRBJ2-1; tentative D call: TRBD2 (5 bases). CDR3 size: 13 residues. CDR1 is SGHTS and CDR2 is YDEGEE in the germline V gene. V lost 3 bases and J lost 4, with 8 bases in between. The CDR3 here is CASSYGGYNEQFF. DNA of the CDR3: TGTGCCAGCAGCTACGGAGGTTACAATGAGCAGTTCTTC.